Presented here are 2 T cell receptor beta chains from one specimen sequenced in a study of tumor and adjacent non-tumor tissue in lung cancer. A modified ARM-PCR protocol with three rounds of nested PCR amplified TCRbeta. TCRdb itself ran the multiplex PCR reads through MiXCR, one entry per CDR3 protein. The sample contains tens of thousands of distinct CDR3 sequences, roughly 77% of which appear only once. No cell sorting was done before RNA was extracted from the tissue. This non-tumor lung sample came from over 3 cm beyond the tumor edge. Sequencing was carried out using distant non-tumor lung tissue. These receptors originate from a man aged 60 to 69 with non-small cell lung cancer.

The chain links TRBV12-3 or TRBV12-4 to TRBJ2-6; D gene unclear. CDR3 length: 16 amino acids. In nucleotides, the CDR3 is TGTGACACCTGGACGGAGCTGATCTCTGGGGCCAACGTCCTGACTTTC. Its translation is CDTWTELISGANVLTF.

The chain employs TRBV4-1 and TRBJ1-2; no clear D. There are 16 residues in the CDR3. Trimming removed 2 bases from V and 3 bases from J, with 16 bases in between. Germline loops: CDR1 MGHRA, CDR2 YSYEKL. The CDR3 loop is CASSQNVERRDYGYTF. In nucleotides, the CDR3 is TGCGCCAGCAGCCAAAATGTCGAGAGGAGAGACTATGGCTACACCTTC.